The 18 T cell receptor beta chains presented below share a single source sample, sequenced in a study of blood T cell repertoires in COVID-19. The assay was immunoSEQ multiplex PCR, and TCRdb's table has in-frame clones only and misses some. The sample records under 250,000 clones, roughly 78% being singletons. Sequenced material: peripheral blood. Receptors were obtained from a woman in her forties with acute or convalescent COVID-19.

V gene TRBV11-2 combines with J gene TRBJ2-7; perhaps TRBD1 as D (5 bases). Germline loops: CDR1 SGHAT, CDR2 FQNNGV. V was shortened by 3 bases and J by 1 base, with 10 bases between the two germline ends. CDR3 length equals 14 residues. The CDR3 DNA reads as TGTGCCAGCAGCTTTCAGGGTGGTTCCTACGAGCAGTACTTC. Translating it yields CASSFQGGSYEQYF.

The CDR3 sequence is CASSPGSAVHRITEAFF. The CDR3 region has the DNA TGTGCCAGCAGCCCGGGGTCGGCAGTCCATCGAATCACTGAAGCTTTCTTT. The chain has TRBV7-3 and TRBJ1-1, with D unresolved. Germline assignment: CDR1 SGHTA and CDR2 FQGTGA. The length of the CDR3 is 17 residues. The V end lost 5 bases, the J end lost 4 bases, and 23 bases lay between the germline ends.

The chain employs TRBV7-2 and TRBJ2-1; the match to TRBD2 covers 7 bases. CDR3 length: 16 amino acids. V gave up 2 bases and J gave up 0 bases; unmatched junction bases: 4. The germline CDR1 and CDR2 sequences are SGHTA and FQGNSA. As DNA, the CDR3 is TGTGCCAGCAGCTTACGGGGAGGGAGCTCCTACAATGAGCAGTTCTTC. This codes for CASSLRGGSSYNEQFF.

The chain uses TRBV2 and TRBJ2-5; D not certain. The ends were cut back, 7 bases at V and 5 bases at J, with 14 bases in the middle. The CDR3 spans 13 residues. Germline CDR1 SNHLY, CDR2 FYNNEI. The CDR3 loop reads CASKSPSSETQYF. The CDR3 region has the DNA TGTGCCAGCAAGTCGCCTTCCAGTGAGACCCAGTACTTC.

The chain joins TRBV2 to TRBJ1-2; D not resolved. There are 14 residues in the CDR3. Trimming pared 4 bases from V and 3 bases from J, leaving 12 bases between. CDR1 and CDR2 from the germline V gene are SNHLY and FYNNEI. CDR3 residues: CASSVGSWDYGYTF. The CDR3 nucleotides are TGTGCCAGCAGTGTAGGGAGCTGGGACTATGGCTACACCTTC. Supplemented by reference TRBV2 and TRBJ1-2, the full variable domain reads EPEVTQTPSHQVTQMGQEVILRCVPISNHLYFYWYRQILGQKVEFLVSFYNNEISEKSEIFDDQFSVERPDGSNFTLKIRSTKLEDSAMYFCASSVGSWDYGYTFGSGTRLTVV.

This chain connects TRBV18 to TRBJ2-7; D gene uncertain. V was trimmed by 5 bases and J by 2 bases, leaving 7 bases between them. Germline V gene sequence: CDR1 KGHSH, CDR2 LQKENI. This CDR3 comprises 12 residues. CDR3 in amino acids: CASSEDTYEQYF. Here the CDR3 DNA reads TGTGCCAGCTCAGAGGATACCTACGAGCAGTACTTC. Drawing the rest from reference TRBV18 and TRBJ2-7, the complete variable domain is NAGVMQNPRHLVRRRGQEARLRCSPMKGHSHVYWYRQLPEEGLKFMVYLQKENIIDESGMPKERFSAEFPKEGPSILRIQQVVRGDSAAYFCASSEDTYEQYFGPGTRLTVT.

This chain uses TRBV6-1 with TRBJ1-2; D remains ambiguous. In germline, CDR1 is MNHNS, CDR2 SASEGT. The CDR3 consists of 14 residues. V was pared by 4 bases and J by 0 bases, with 9 bases between. In nucleotides, the CDR3 is TGTGCCAGCAGTGGAGCGAGTTCTAACTATGGCTACACCTTC. Encoded protein: CASSGASSNYGYTF.

The chain employs TRBV9 and TRBJ2-7; tentatively, D is TRBD1 (5 bases). Per the germline V gene, CDR1 is SGDLS and CDR2 is YYNGEE. V was trimmed by 0 bases and J by 5 bases, leaving 15 bases between them. This CDR3 has 15 amino acids. CDR3 sequence reads: CASSVAPGAGNEQYF. The CDR3 DNA reads TGTGCCAGCAGCGTAGCACCTGGGGCTGGCAACGAGCAGTACTTC.

The V gene is TRBV7-9, the J gene TRBJ2-7; the D gene is possibly TRBD1 (6 bases). Germline CDR1 SEHNR, CDR2 FQNEAQ (reference sequence). V was trimmed by 1 base and J by 3 bases, leaving 13 bases between them. The CDR3 totals 15 residues. In DNA form, the CDR3 reads TGTGCCAGCAGCTTAGTCCCAGGGGCAGACTACGAGCAGTACTTC. Translated: CASSLVPGADYEQYF. The full variable domain, its missing parts supplied by reference TRBV7-9 and TRBJ2-7, is DTGVSQNPRHKITKRGQNVTFRCDPISEHNRLYWYRQTLGQGPEFLTYFQNEAQLEKSRLLSDRFSAERPKGSFSTLEIQRTEQGDSAMYLCASSLVPGADYEQYFGPGTRLTVT.

The chain uses TRBV7-8 and TRBJ2-7; TRBD1 aligns across 8 bases. The trim removed 3 bases at V and 7 bases at J, leaving 8 bases unmatched. The CDR3 has 14 amino acids. Germline-derived CDR1 and CDR2 are SGHVS and FQNEAQ. CDR3 sequence: CASSFSTGASEQYF. DNA for the CDR3: TGTGCCAGCAGCTTTTCGACAGGGGCGTCTGAGCAGTACTTC.

In DNA form, the CDR3 reads TGTGCCAGTAGTATAGGCAGGGGGCCCTACGAGCAGTACTTC. It is translated as CASSIGRGPYEQYF. The chain recombines TRBV19 with TRBJ2-7; 8 bases align to TRBD1. The trim removed 1 base at V and 2 bases at J, leaving 1 base unmatched. Germline-derived CDR1 and CDR2 are LNHDA and SQIVND (reference sequence). The CDR3 spans 14 residues.

V is TRBV27 and J is TRBJ2-3, with D perhaps TRBD1 (5 bases). This CDR3 has 14 residues. Trimming pared 7 bases from V and 8 bases from J, leaving 19 bases between. CDR1 is MNHEY, CDR2 SMNVEV, per germline (reference sequence). This CDR3 reads CASIQGTFQGTQYF. The CDR3 DNA reads TGTGCCAGCATCCAGGGTACATTTCAGGGTACGCAGTATTTT.

This clone was counted only a few times. This chain connects TRBV20-1 to TRBJ1-2; no definite D call. The CDR3 is made up of 11 amino acids. Looked up from germline, CDR1 is DFQATT and CDR2 is SNEGSKA (reference sequence). Trimming shortened V by 3 bases and J by 5 bases, and 7 bases separated the two germline ends. CDR3 loop: CSAREDYGYTF. In nucleotides, the CDR3 is TGCAGTGCTAGGGAGGATTATGGCTACACCTTC.

This clone has only one observation. V is TRBV5-1 and J is TRBJ2-7; D remains ambiguous. The CDR3 has 11 amino acids. Germline CDR1 and CDR2: SGHRS and YFSETQ. Between the trimmed V and J ends, which lost 6 bases and 3 bases, there was a span of 7 bases. CDR3 sequence reads: CASTNSYEQYF. The CDR3, as DNA: TGCGCCAGCACAAATAGCTACGAGCAGTACTTC.

Only one count was recorded for this clone. The V gene is TRBV7-2, the J gene TRBJ2-7, with 12 bases that match TRBD1. The CDR3 spans 15 residues. Trimming at V came to 5 bases and at J to 5 bases, leaving 7 bases not matched to a gene. Germline lookup yields CDR1 SGHTA and CDR2 FQGNSA. CDR3 amino acids: CASSATGTGGHEQYF. DNA for the CDR3: TGTGCCAGCAGCGCGACCGGGACAGGGGGCCACGAGCAGTACTTC.

This clone was detected ten times or more. The V call is TRBV29-1, the J call TRBJ1-2; D not resolved. The CDR3 has 14 amino acids. Per the germline V gene, CDR1 is SQVTM and CDR2 is ANQGSEA. V shed 4 bases and J shed 4 bases, with 16 bases lying between them. The CDR3: CSVATTTAAYGYTF. In nucleotides, the CDR3 is TGCAGCGTTGCCACAACAACAGCGGCCTATGGCTACACCTTC.

This chain connects TRBV18 to TRBJ2-1; 7 bases match TRBD2. CDR1 is KGHSH, CDR2 LQKENI, per germline. J was trimmed by 0 bases and V by 3 bases; bases with no gene match: 20. The CDR3 has 21 amino acids. The CDR3 spells CASSPRGESNGGQSSYNEQFF. Here the CDR3 DNA reads TGTGCCAGCTCACCTCGGGGGGAAAGTAACGGCGGCCAGAGCTCCTACAATGAGCAGTTCTTC.

The J gene is TRBJ2-7, the V gene TRBV11-1; a weak D match, TRBD2 (6 bases). The CDR3 spans 13 residues. Germline assignment: CDR1 SGHAT and CDR2 FQDESV (reference sequence). V gave up 1 base and J gave up 4 bases, with 8 bases separating them. CDR3 residues: CASSLGGLYEQYF. The CDR3, as DNA: TGTGCCAGCAGCTTAGGGGGACTTTACGAGCAGTACTTC.